This passage covers 16 T cell receptor beta chains from one sample sequenced in a study of CD8+ T cells in alopecia areata. Cutaneous lymph nodes were pooled and cells sorted by CD4, CD8alpha, NKG2D, NKG2ACE and more. cDNA serving as the sequencing template came from extracted, reverse transcribed RNA. The repertoire was sequenced with immunoSEQ multiplex PCR; TCRdb's copy has only in-frame clones and lacks some. The record shows 250,000 or so clones for this sample, with no singletons present. Sequencing input: CD4+ T cells sorted from a lymph node. The origin of the receptors is a C3H/HeJ mouse with alopecia areata. Strain haplotype (MHC): H2-k.

This clone was counted only a few times. The gene symbols are mouse symbols. Read coverage stops 3 residues before the CDR3 terminus; the germline J gene supplies the remainder. This chain joins TRBV13-1 and TRBJ1-6, with D hard to call. TRBJ1-6 is flagged as an ORF with uncertain function. CDR1 and CDR2 from the germline V gene are NSHNY and SYGAGN. Between the trimmed V and J ends, which lost 4 bases and 4 bases, there was a span of 9 bases. This CDR3 has 14 residues. CDR3 DNA, as far as it was read: TGTGCCAGCAGTTCCCCAGTATATAATTCGCCC. Translating gives CASSSPVYNSP. The complete CDR3 protein is CASSSPVYNSPLYF.

A note on this clone: Gene names denote mouse genes. The read terminates 3 residues ahead of where the CDR3 ends, so the germline J gene completes it. The gene calls are TRBV31 and TRBJ1-6; 8 nucleotides line up with TRBD1. TRBJ1-6 is an ORF; its function is uncertain. Germline loops: CDR1 GKSSPN, CDR2 SITVG. The CDR3 is 12 amino acids. V lost 4 bases, J lost 9 bases, and 2 bases stayed unmatched. CDR3 residues: CAWKQGGSPLYF. The sequenced CDR3 bases are TGTGCCTGGAAACAGGGGGGTTCGCCC.

Only a few counts were recorded for this clone. Germline and genes here are mouse. The read is 3 residues too short to cover the CDR3 end, so that end is filled in from the germline J gene. This chain uses TRBV13-1 with TRBJ1-6; D might be TRBD1 (5 bases). TRBJ1-6 belongs to the ORF category, with a function that is uncertain. This CDR3 comprises 12 residues. Per germline, CDR1 NSHNY and CDR2 SYGAGN. The CDR3 spells CASSASGTVLYF. The CDR3 DNA, read in part, is TGTGCCAGCAGTGCCTCCGGGACTGTC.

This clone was seen more than once but under ten times. Gene names refer to mouse genes. The chain's CDR3 is CTCSGRGLHNYAEQFF. Partial CDR3 DNA: TGCACCTGCAGTGGCAGGGGGCTTCATAACTATGCT. This chain links TRBV1 with TRBJ2-1, with 8 bases fitting TRBD1. The CDR3 extends 4 residues past the end of the read, so its final part is completed from the germline J gene. CDR3 length: 16 amino acids. The V and J ends lost 4 bases and 0 bases, in that order; junction bases with no gene match: 5. Germline V lookup: CDR1 NSQYPW, CDR2 LRSPGD (reference sequence).

There are a few counts of this clone. The genes are named according to mouse. The CDR3 end falls 3 residues outside the read, so it is completed with the germline J gene. V gene TRBV1 combines with J gene TRBJ1-6, with a weak D call TRBD1 (5 bases). TRBJ1-6 is an ORF, and what it does is uncertain. Germline loops: CDR1 NSQYPW, CDR2 LRSPGD (reference sequence). The CDR3 sequence is 16 residues long. The V gene lost 0 bases and the J gene lost 3 bases, with 9 bases spanning the gap. The part of the CDR3 DNA that was read is TGCACCTGCAGTGCAGATCAGGGAGGCTATAATTCGCCC. Residues: CTCSADQGGYNSP. The whole CDR3 sequence is CTCSADQGGYNSPLYF.

With respect to this clone: Gene and germline names: mouse. The read gets to within 4 residues of the CDR3 end, and the germline J gene fills in the rest. The chain uses TRBV19 and TRBJ2-5; 7 positions match TRBD2. Germline loops: CDR1 FNHDT, CDR2 SITEND (reference sequence). V lost 5 bases, J lost 0 bases, and 6 bases stayed unmatched. This CDR3 region has 15 residues. The sequenced CDR3 bases are TGTGCCAGCAGACCCCTGGGGGACAACCAAGAC. Protein product: CASRPLGDNQD. Given in full, the CDR3 is CASRPLGDNQDTQYF.

As concerns this clone: Gene names are mouse gene names. The read comes to an end 3 residues before the CDR3 does, leaving the germline J gene to fill in the end. The chain joins TRBV1 to TRBJ1-6, with 7 bases fitting TRBD1. TRBJ1-6 is filed as an ORF, its function uncertain. The V gene end was trimmed by 0 bases and the J gene end by 3 bases; junction bases not matched to a gene: 2. This CDR3 is 16 amino acids long. The germline gives CDR1 NSQYPW, CDR2 LRSPGD (reference sequence). CDR3 sequence reads: CTCSAEAGGYNSPLYF. The sequenced part of the CDR3 DNA is TGCACCTGCAGTGCAGAAGCAGGGGGCTATAATTCGCCC.

Of note for this clone: The genes and germline here are from mouse. Sequencing ends 4 residues short of the CDR3 end; the germline J gene provides the rest. The V and J genes are TRBV13-1 and TRBJ2-3, with D possibly being TRBD2 (7 bases). CDR1 is NSHNY and CDR2 is SYGAGN in the germline V gene. This CDR3 contains 15 residues. Incomplete CDR3 DNA: TGTGCCAGCAGTGATGCAAGGGGGGGGGTAGAA. Translation: CASSDARGGVE. The full CDR3 protein is CASSDARGGVETLYF.

Turning to this clone: Mouse gene names and germline throughout. The read ends 4 residues early relative to the CDR3; the germline J gene fills the gap. The chain recombines TRBV13-3 with TRBJ1-2; 9 bases line up with TRBD1. Germline V gene data show CDR1 as NNHDY and CDR2 as SYVADS. With V trimmed by 4 bases and J by 4 bases, 5 bases remained unmatched. The CDR3 has 14 amino acids. CDR3 DNA, as far as it was read: TGTGCCAGCAGTCACAGGGGGCTGGGCTCC. Residues: CASSHRGLGS. The whole CDR3 sequence is CASSHRGLGSDYTF.

This clone was found a few times. Gene names refer to mouse genes. The CDR3 is cut off 4 residues early in the read; its end comes from the germline J gene. This specimen includes other DNA sequences encoding the same CDR3. V is TRBV19 and J is TRBJ2-3, with a tentative D call TRBD1 (6 bases). The CDR3 is 14 amino acids. V gave up 0 bases and J gave up 3 bases, with 8 bases separating them. Germline values: CDR1 FNHDT, CDR2 SITEND (reference sequence). Partial CDR3 DNA: TGTGCCAGCAGTATAGCAGGGGCCGCAGAA. This sequence encodes CASSIAGAAE. The whole CDR3 region reads CASSIAGAAETLYF.

About this clone itself: Germline and genes here are mouse. Partial CDR3 DNA: TGTGCCAGCAGTTCCCCGGCTGGGCCCTAT. Protein product: CASSSPAGPY. The CDR3 in its entirety is CASSSPAGPYEQYF. This chain connects TRBV19 to TRBJ2-7; possible D gene TRBD2, 5 bases. The observed sequence ends 4 residues before the CDR3 terminus, with the missing tail filled in from the germline J gene. This CDR3 is built from 14 residues. Trimming stripped 4 bases from V and 2 bases from J, with 13 bases between. Germline loops: CDR1 FNHDT, CDR2 SITEND (reference sequence).

This clone has just a few counts. Any gene name here is a mouse gene name. The CDR3 is cut off 4 residues early in the read; its end comes from the germline J gene. This same CDR3 is encoded by further DNA sequences in the sample. The chain employs TRBV13-2 and TRBJ1-1; TRBD1 agrees at 11 bases. CDR3 length: 16 amino acids. After removal of 0 bases from V and 0 bases from J, the junction contained 1 base not matched to a gene. CDR1 is NNHNN, CDR2 SYGAGS, per germline (reference sequence). The covered CDR3 bases are TGTGCCAGCGGTGATGCGGGACAGGGGGCAAACACA. Translation gives CASGDAGQGANT. In full, the CDR3 is CASGDAGQGANTEVFF.

As for this clone: Gene names and germline refer to mouse. The sequenced fragment ends 4 residues before the CDR3 boundary, so the rest is inferred from the germline J gene. The chain uses TRBV5 and TRBJ2-1; the D gene is possibly TRBD1 (6 bases). Between the trimmed V and J ends, which lost 4 bases and 0 bases, there was a span of 10 bases. This CDR3 spans 15 amino acids. Germline CDR1 and CDR2: LGHNA and YNLKQL (reference sequence). The CDR3 sequence: CASSLLGHNYAEQFF. The DNA read from the CDR3 is TGTGCCAGCAGCCTCCTGGGACATAACTATGCT.

As concerns this clone: Here the gene names and germline are mouse. Coverage ceases 4 residues before the CDR3 finishes, and the germline J gene fills in the end. Other DNA variants within this sample encode the same CDR3. The genes are TRBV5 and TRBJ2-7; D possibly corresponds to TRBD1 (5 bases). From germline, CDR1 is LGHNA and CDR2 YNLKQL (reference sequence). The CDR3 spans 13 residues. Partial CDR3 DNA: TGTGCCAGCAGCCAAGGGACAATTTAT. As protein: CASSQGTIY. The CDR3 reads in full as CASSQGTIYEQYF.

Turning to this clone: Gene and germline names: mouse. The read finishes 4 residues shy of the CDR3 end, and the germline J gene is used to complete it. Other DNA sequences within the sample encode an identical CDR3. J is TRBJ2-5 and V is TRBV1; 9 bases line up with TRBD1. From germline, CDR1 is NSQYPW and CDR2 LRSPGD (reference sequence). This CDR3 is 14 amino acids long. This CDR3 reads CTCSAGQGGDTQYF. The covered CDR3 bases are TGCACCTGCAGTGCAGGACAGGGGGGGGAC.

Only a few counts were recorded for this clone. The gene names here belong to mouse. The read is 4 residues too short to cover the CDR3 end, so that end is filled in from the germline J gene. The genes are TRBV13-1 and TRBJ2-3, with 11 bases lining up with TRBD2. Germline V gives CDR1 NSHNY, CDR2 SYGAGN. V dropped 2 bases and J dropped 0; count of bases not matched to a gene: 8. This CDR3 region has 18 residues. The part of the CDR3 DNA that was read is TGTGCCAGCAGTGACCAACCGGGACTGGGGGCTAGTGCAGAA. Its protein product is CASSDQPGLGASAE. The entire CDR3 protein is CASSDQPGLGASAETLYF.